Listed below are T cell receptor beta chains from one sample, sequenced in a study of shared clonotypes between healthy human individuals. Measured with immunoSEQ multiplex PCR; TCRdb has only the in-frame clones, and not every one. The sample lists more than 2 million clones, roughly 94% seen once, with more than 0.1% in the top ten. Sequenced: naive CD4+ T cells sorted from blood. The source is a man between 18 and 35 years old in good health. Both conserved end residues are part of each CDR3. A D gene is named only where the DNA matches it firmly. Not every row has a clone size; where given, it reads once, few, many or a size class.

CDR3nt: TGTGCCAGCAGCTTAGCGCGGGGACAGGGTGAAAAACTGTTTTTT
CDR3aa: CASSLARGQGEKLFF
abundance: -
v_gene: TRBV7-8
j_gene: TRBJ1-4
d_gene: TRBD1

CDR3nt: TGCGCCAGCAGCTTGGGTGCCGGGGGCCCCCTCGAGCAGTACTTC
CDR3aa: CASSLGAGGPLEQYF
abundance: -
v_gene: TRBV5-1
j_gene: TRBJ2-7
d_gene: -

CDR3nt: TGTGCCAGCTCACCACGTGAGGTGGGGGGCACTAATGAAAAACTGTTTTTT
CDR3aa: CASSPREVGGTNEKLFF
abundance: -
v_gene: TRBV18
j_gene: TRBJ1-4
d_gene: -

CDR3nt: TGTGCCATCAGTGAGGGCGTAGGGGGCTACGAGCAGTACTTC
CDR3aa: CAISEGVGGYEQYF
abundance: -
v_gene: TRBV10-3
j_gene: TRBJ2-7
d_gene: -

CDR3nt: TGCGCCAGCACCTTCCTACCCTACGGGGTACAAGAGACCCAGTACTTC
CDR3aa: CASTFLPYGVQETQYF
abundance: -
v_gene: TRBV5-1
j_gene: TRBJ2-5
d_gene: -

CDR3nt: TGTGCCAGCAGCTTGGGCAGGGTAACAGATACGCAGTATTTT
CDR3aa: CASSLGRVTDTQYF
abundance: -
v_gene: TRBV5-6
j_gene: TRBJ2-3
d_gene: -

CDR3nt: TGTGCCAGCAGCTTGGTACAGGGGGGATTCCGGGAGACCCAGTACTTC
CDR3aa: CASSLVQGGFRETQYF
abundance: -
v_gene: TRBV5-6
j_gene: TRBJ2-5
d_gene: TRBD1

CDR3nt: TGTGCCAGCAGCTTGGGTCTAGCGGGAGGCTCGGAGCAGTACTTC
CDR3aa: CASSLGLAGGSEQYF
abundance: -
v_gene: TRBV5-4
j_gene: TRBJ2-7
d_gene: TRBD2

CDR3nt: TGTGCCAGCAGCGTAATGGGCCAGAGCCAAGAGACCCAGTACTTC
CDR3aa: CASSVMGQSQETQYF
abundance: -
v_gene: TRBV9
j_gene: TRBJ2-5
d_gene: -

CDR3nt: TGTGCCAGCAGCCTTCTAAACGAAGGCTCTGGGGCCAACGTCCTGACTTTC
CDR3aa: CASSLLNEGSGANVLTF
abundance: -
v_gene: TRBV7-9
j_gene: TRBJ2-6
d_gene: -

CDR3nt: TGCGCCAGCAAACTAGCGGGAGATTCCTACGAGCAGTACTTC
CDR3aa: CASKLAGDSYEQYF
abundance: -
v_gene: TRBV10-2
j_gene: TRBJ2-7
d_gene: TRBD2

CDR3nt: TGTGCCAGCAGTTTACCCCCGGGACAGGATAATTCACCCCTCCACTTT
CDR3aa: CASSLPPGQDNSPLHF
abundance: -
v_gene: TRBV6-6
j_gene: TRBJ1-6
d_gene: TRBD1

CDR3nt: TGTGCCAGCAGTGAAGGAGGCTTCATCAACTATGGCTACACCTTC
CDR3aa: CASSEGGFINYGYTF
abundance: -
v_gene: TRBV6-1
j_gene: TRBJ1-2
d_gene: -

CDR3nt: TGCGCCAGCAGCCAAGTCCTTTCGAGCACGGATACGCAGTATTTT
CDR3aa: CASSQVLSSTDTQYF
abundance: -
v_gene: TRBV4-3
j_gene: TRBJ2-3
d_gene: -

CDR3nt: TGCGCCAGCAGCCAAGACGGACTACAGAGAATTTATGGCTACACCTTC
CDR3aa: CASSQDGLQRIYGYTF
abundance: -
v_gene: TRBV4-1
j_gene: TRBJ1-2
d_gene: -

CDR3nt: TGTGCCAGCAGCTCCCCCGCAACAGCAGATACGCAGTATTTT
CDR3aa: CASSSPATADTQYF
abundance: -
v_gene: TRBV7-9
j_gene: TRBJ2-3
d_gene: -

CDR3nt: TGTGCCAGCAGACCAGGGGGCCTCGGCTACACCTTC
CDR3aa: CASRPGGLGYTF
abundance: -
v_gene: TRBV28
j_gene: TRBJ1-2
d_gene: TRBD1

CDR3nt: TGCGCCAGCAGCGTCGAACGGGGGGAGGAGACCCAGTACTTC
CDR3aa: CASSVERGEETQYF
abundance: once
v_gene: TRBV5-1
j_gene: TRBJ2-5
d_gene: TRBD2

CDR3nt: TGCGCCAGCAGCATGAGATTCGGGAGGGCGAATTCACCCCTCCACTTT
CDR3aa: CASSMRFGRANSPLHF
abundance: -
v_gene: TRBV5-1
j_gene: TRBJ1-6
d_gene: -

CDR3nt: TGTGCCAGCAGCATTAGGCCGGGCTCGCAAGAGACCCAGTACTTC
CDR3aa: CASSIRPGSQETQYF
abundance: -
v_gene: TRBV11-2
j_gene: TRBJ2-5
d_gene: -

CDR3nt: TGTGGGGGGACAGGGCCCCAAGAGACCCAGTACTTC
CDR3aa: CGGTGPQETQYF
abundance: once
v_gene: TRBV28
j_gene: TRBJ2-5
d_gene: TRBD1

CDR3nt: TGTGCCAGCTCATACAGGGAGGGTTACACTGAAGCTTTCTTT
CDR3aa: CASSYREGYTEAFF
abundance: -
v_gene: TRBV18
j_gene: TRBJ1-1
d_gene: -

CDR3nt: TGTGCCAGCAGCTCGCGACCGGGGGGTGTCCGGGACAGCGCCTACGAGCAGTACTTC
CDR3aa: CASSSRPGGVRDSAYEQYF
abundance: -
v_gene: TRBV7-2
j_gene: TRBJ2-7
d_gene: -

CDR3nt: TGTGCCAGCAGCCGCTTACCCGGGACAGGGAGGACTGAAGCTTTCTTT
CDR3aa: CASSRLPGTGRTEAFF
abundance: -
v_gene: TRBV7-9
j_gene: TRBJ1-1
d_gene: TRBD1

CDR3nt: TGCGCCAGCAGCCGGCATGCGACTAGCGAGAACAATGAGCAGTTCTTC
CDR3aa: CASSRHATSENNEQFF
abundance: once
v_gene: TRBV4-3
j_gene: TRBJ2-1
d_gene: TRBD2

CDR3nt: TGTGCCAGCAGTGAAGCGCCCGGAAACACCATATATTTT
CDR3aa: CASSEAPGNTIYF
abundance: -
v_gene: TRBV6-1
j_gene: TRBJ1-3
d_gene: -

CDR3nt: TGTGCCAGCAGTGAATGGCAGGGGGAAAAACTGTTTTTT
CDR3aa: CASSEWQGEKLFF
abundance: once
v_gene: TRBV25-1
j_gene: TRBJ1-4
d_gene: -

CDR3nt: TGTGCCAGCAGGGACAGGGAGAACTATGGCTACACCTTC
CDR3aa: CASRDRENYGYTF
abundance: -
v_gene: TRBV25-1
j_gene: TRBJ1-2
d_gene: TRBD1

CDR3nt: TGTGCCAGCAGTTCGACAGGGCCCTACGAGCAGTACTTC
CDR3aa: CASSSTGPYEQYF
abundance: -
v_gene: TRBV6-1
j_gene: TRBJ2-7
d_gene: TRBD1

CDR3nt: TGTGCCAGCAGTTTTACAGGGGGAGCCTACGAGCAGTACTTC
CDR3aa: CASSFTGGAYEQYF
abundance: -
v_gene: TRBV27
j_gene: TRBJ2-7
d_gene: TRBD1

CDR3nt: TGTGCCAGTAGTATAGCCGGACTAGCGGAGAACACCGGGGAGCTGTTTTTT
CDR3aa: CASSIAGLAENTGELFF
abundance: -
v_gene: TRBV19
j_gene: TRBJ2-2
d_gene: TRBD2

CDR3nt: TGTGCCATCAGTGATCGGACAGCTCCCTACGAGCAGTACTTC
CDR3aa: CAISDRTAPYEQYF
abundance: -
v_gene: TRBV10-3
j_gene: TRBJ2-7
d_gene: -

CDR3nt: TGTGCCAGCAACGACGGGGCGGTCGTTATCTACAATGAGCAGTTCTTC
CDR3aa: CASNDGAVVIYNEQFF
abundance: -
v_gene: TRBV6-6
j_gene: TRBJ2-1
d_gene: -

CDR3nt: TGCGCCAGCAGCTTCAACACCGGGACTCGATTCTTC
CDR3aa: CASSFNTGTRFF
abundance: -
v_gene: TRBV5-1
j_gene: TRBJ2-7
d_gene: -

CDR3nt: TGTGCCAGCAGCGTAGTTGAGACAGGGAGTAATGAGCAGTTCTTC
CDR3aa: CASSVVETGSNEQFF
abundance: -
v_gene: TRBV9
j_gene: TRBJ2-1
d_gene: TRBD1

CDR3nt: TGTGCCAGCAGTGAAGGGTCTAGCGGGTACTACGAGCAGTACTTC
CDR3aa: CASSEGSSGYYEQYF
abundance: -
v_gene: TRBV6-1
j_gene: TRBJ2-7
d_gene: TRBD2

CDR3nt: TGTGCCAGCAGCCCAGGGACAGGGAATATCTATGGCTACACCTTC
CDR3aa: CASSPGTGNIYGYTF
abundance: -
v_gene: TRBV11-2
j_gene: TRBJ1-2
d_gene: TRBD1

CDR3nt: TGTGCCAGCAGTTCAGGAAATTCCCACTATGGCTACACCTTC
CDR3aa: CASSSGNSHYGYTF
abundance: -
v_gene: TRBV7-2
j_gene: TRBJ1-2
d_gene: -

CDR3nt: TGTGCCAGCAGCCAAGTCGACAGGGACTTTAACAGCAATCAGCCCCAGCATTTT
CDR3aa: CASSQVDRDFNSNQPQHF
abundance: -
v_gene: TRBV14
j_gene: TRBJ1-5
d_gene: TRBD1

CDR3nt: TGTGCCAGCTCACCAAGGTTACCTGAAGCTTTCTTT
CDR3aa: CASSPRLPEAFF
abundance: -
v_gene: TRBV18
j_gene: TRBJ1-1
d_gene: -

CDR3nt: TGCGCCAGCAGCCAAGGGACTAGCGGGATCTACGAGCAGTACTTC
CDR3aa: CASSQGTSGIYEQYF
abundance: -
v_gene: TRBV4-3
j_gene: TRBJ2-7
d_gene: TRBD2

CDR3nt: TGTGCCATCAGTGATCGGATTGTAACAGGGGAGAACACTGAAGCTTTCTTT
CDR3aa: CAISDRIVTGENTEAFF
abundance: -
v_gene: TRBV10-3
j_gene: TRBJ1-1
d_gene: TRBD1

CDR3nt: TGCGCCAGCAGCCAGGGGGGGAATAACTATAATTCACCCCTCCACTTT
CDR3aa: CASSQGGNNYNSPLHF
abundance: -
v_gene: TRBV4-1
j_gene: TRBJ1-6
d_gene: -

CDR3nt: TGCGCCAGCAGCCCAGAGGGGCGCAGGAACGGGGAGCTGTTTTTT
CDR3aa: CASSPEGRRNGELFF
abundance: -
v_gene: TRBV4-1
j_gene: TRBJ2-2
d_gene: -

CDR3nt: TGTGCCTGGATGTTGGACAGGGTCTATGGCTACACCTTC
CDR3aa: CAWMLDRVYGYTF
abundance: once
v_gene: TRBV30
j_gene: TRBJ1-2
d_gene: TRBD1

CDR3nt: TGCGCCAGCAGCTTGGCCGGAGGGGGCAGTAGCACTGAAGCTTTCTTT
CDR3aa: CASSLAGGGSSTEAFF
abundance: -
v_gene: TRBV5-1
j_gene: TRBJ1-1
d_gene: TRBD1